This T cell receptor beta chain was documented in a study of brain T cells in children with intractable seizures. Notes on the study in general: Absence of clones before surgery may stem from lower sequencing depth.

As to this clone: Its antigen remains unknown.

Only cases whose brain tissue showed the highest T cell transcript signatures were sequenced. Pre-surgery treatment included at least one anti-epileptic drug. Repertoires were generated with immunoSEQ multiplex PCR, while TCRdb's copy carries only in-frame clones and drops some. The table records 110,000 or so clones, 85% to 95% of them present only once. The sequence came from a boy under three years old with hemimegalencephaly and intractable seizures. Specimen: peripheral blood, collected at surgery.

The chain's CDR3 is CASRVPGRVSGNTIYF. The CDR3 DNA reads as TGTGCCAGCAGGGTGCCGGGGCGCGTGTCTGGAAACACCATATATTTT. This chain joins TRBV28 and TRBJ1-3; possibly TRBD1 for D (5 bases). V gave up 6 bases and J gave up 1 base, with 16 bases separating them. Per the germline V gene, CDR1 is MDHEN and CDR2 is SYDVKM. The CDR3 is 16 amino acids.